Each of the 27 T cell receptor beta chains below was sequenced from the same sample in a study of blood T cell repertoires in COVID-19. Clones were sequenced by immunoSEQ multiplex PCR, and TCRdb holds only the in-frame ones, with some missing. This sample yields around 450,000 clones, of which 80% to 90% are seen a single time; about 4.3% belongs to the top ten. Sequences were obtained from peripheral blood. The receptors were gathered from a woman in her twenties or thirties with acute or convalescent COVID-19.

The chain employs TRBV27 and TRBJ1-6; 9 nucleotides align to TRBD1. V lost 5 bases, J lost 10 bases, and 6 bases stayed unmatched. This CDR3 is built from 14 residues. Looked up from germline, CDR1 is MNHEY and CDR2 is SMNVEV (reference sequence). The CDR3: CASSRDRALSPLHF. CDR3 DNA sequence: TGTGCCAGCAGTCGGGACAGGGCATTATCACCCCTCCACTTT.

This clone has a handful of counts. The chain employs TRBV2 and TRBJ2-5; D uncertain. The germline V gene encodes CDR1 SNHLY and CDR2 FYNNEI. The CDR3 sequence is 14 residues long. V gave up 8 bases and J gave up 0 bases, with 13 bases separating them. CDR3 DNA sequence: TGTGCCAGCGTACGGGTGCGAAACCAAGAGACCCAGTACTTC. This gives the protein CASVRVRNQETQYF.

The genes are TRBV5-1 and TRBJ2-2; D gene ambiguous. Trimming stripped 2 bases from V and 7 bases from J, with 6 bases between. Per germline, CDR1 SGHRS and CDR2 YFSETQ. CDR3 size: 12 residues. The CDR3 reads CASSLPSGELFF. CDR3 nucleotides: TGCGCCAGCAGCTTACCCAGCGGGGAGCTGTTTTTT.

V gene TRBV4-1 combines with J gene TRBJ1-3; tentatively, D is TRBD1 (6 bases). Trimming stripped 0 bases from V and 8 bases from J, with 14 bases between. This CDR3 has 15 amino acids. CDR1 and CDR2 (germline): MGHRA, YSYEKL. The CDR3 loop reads CASSQESIKGDTIYF. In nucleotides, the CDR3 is TGCGCCAGCAGCCAAGAATCGATAAAGGGGGACACCATATATTTT.

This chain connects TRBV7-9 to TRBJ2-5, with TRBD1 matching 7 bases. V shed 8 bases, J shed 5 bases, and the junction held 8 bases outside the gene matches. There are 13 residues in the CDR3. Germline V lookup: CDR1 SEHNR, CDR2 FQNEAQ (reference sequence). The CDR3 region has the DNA TGTGCCAGCGGAAAGGGGGCTTGGGAGACCCAGTACTTC. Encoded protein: CASGKGAWETQYF.

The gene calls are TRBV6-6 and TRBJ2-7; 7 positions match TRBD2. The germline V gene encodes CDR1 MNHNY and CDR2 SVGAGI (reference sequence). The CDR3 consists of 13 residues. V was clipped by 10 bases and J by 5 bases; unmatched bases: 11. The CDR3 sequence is CATDLRGEDEQYF. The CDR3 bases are TGTGCCACAGACCTCCGGGGGGAGGACGAGCAGTACTTC.

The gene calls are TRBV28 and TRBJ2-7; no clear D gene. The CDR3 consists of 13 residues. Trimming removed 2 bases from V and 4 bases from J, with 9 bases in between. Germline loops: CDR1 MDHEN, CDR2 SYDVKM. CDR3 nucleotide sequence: TGTGCCAGCAGTTTAGGAGTGCTATACGAGCAGTACTTC. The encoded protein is CASSLGVLYEQYF.

The CDR3, as DNA: TGTGCCACCAGTGAGAAGACTCTGAACAATGAGCAGTTCTTC. It encodes CATSEKTLNNEQFF. The chain couples TRBV24-1 to TRBJ2-1, with D unresolved. Trimming shortened V by 4 bases and J by 5 bases, and 11 bases separated the two germline ends. The CDR3 has 14 amino acids. CDR1 and CDR2 from the germline V gene are KGHDR and SFDVKD.

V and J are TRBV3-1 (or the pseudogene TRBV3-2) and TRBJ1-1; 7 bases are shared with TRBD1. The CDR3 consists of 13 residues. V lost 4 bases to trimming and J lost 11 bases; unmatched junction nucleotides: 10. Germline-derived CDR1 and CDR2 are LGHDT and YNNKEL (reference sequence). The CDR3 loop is CASSPPGQLVAFF. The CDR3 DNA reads TGTGCCAGCAGCCCCCCGGGACAGCTGGTGGCTTTCTTT.

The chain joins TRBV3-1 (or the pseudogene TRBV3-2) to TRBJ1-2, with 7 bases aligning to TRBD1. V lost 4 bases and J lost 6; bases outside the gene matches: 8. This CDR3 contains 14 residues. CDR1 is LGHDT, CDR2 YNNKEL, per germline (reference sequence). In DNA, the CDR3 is TGTGCCAGCAGCCGACTGACAGGGACCGATGGCTACACCTTC. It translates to CASSRLTGTDGYTF.

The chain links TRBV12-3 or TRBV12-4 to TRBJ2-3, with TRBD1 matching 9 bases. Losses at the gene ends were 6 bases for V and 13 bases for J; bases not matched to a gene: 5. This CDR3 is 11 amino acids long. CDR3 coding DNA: TGTGCCAGCAGGAGGGACAGGGAAGAGTATTTT. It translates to CASRRDREEYF.

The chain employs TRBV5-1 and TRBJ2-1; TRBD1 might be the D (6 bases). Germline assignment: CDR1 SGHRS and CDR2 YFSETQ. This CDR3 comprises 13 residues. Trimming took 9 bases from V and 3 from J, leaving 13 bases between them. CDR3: CATSPTGYNEQFF. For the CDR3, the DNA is TGCGCCACCTCACCGACAGGCTACAATGAGCAGTTCTTC.

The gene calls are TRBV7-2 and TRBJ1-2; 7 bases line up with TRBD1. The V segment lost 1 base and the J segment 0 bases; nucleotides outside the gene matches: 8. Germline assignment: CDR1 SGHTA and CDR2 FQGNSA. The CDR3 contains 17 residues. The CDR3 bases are TGTGCCAGCAGCTTAGGTGGGACAGACAAATCTAACTATGGCTACACCTTC. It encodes CASSLGGTDKSNYGYTF.

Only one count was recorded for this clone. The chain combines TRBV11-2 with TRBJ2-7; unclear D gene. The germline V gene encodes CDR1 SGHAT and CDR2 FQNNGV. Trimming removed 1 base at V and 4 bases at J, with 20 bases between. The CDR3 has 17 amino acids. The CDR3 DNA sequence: TGTGCCAGCAGCTTAGTGTCCGTGGCAGGTCAACATTACGAGCAGTACTTC. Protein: CASSLVSVAGQHYEQYF.

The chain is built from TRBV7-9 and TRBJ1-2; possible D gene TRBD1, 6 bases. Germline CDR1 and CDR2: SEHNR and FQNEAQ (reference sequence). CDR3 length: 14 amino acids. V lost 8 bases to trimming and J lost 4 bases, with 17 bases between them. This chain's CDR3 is CASYRGGRGYGYTF. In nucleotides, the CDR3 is TGTGCCAGCTACCGCGGGGGGCGAGGCTATGGCTACACCTTC.

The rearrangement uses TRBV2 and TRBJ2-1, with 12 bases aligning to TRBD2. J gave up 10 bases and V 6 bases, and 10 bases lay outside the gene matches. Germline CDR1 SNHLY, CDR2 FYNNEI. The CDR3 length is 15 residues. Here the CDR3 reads CASRNELAGGGEQFF. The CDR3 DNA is TGTGCCAGCAGGAACGAACTAGCGGGGGGCGGGGAGCAGTTCTTC.

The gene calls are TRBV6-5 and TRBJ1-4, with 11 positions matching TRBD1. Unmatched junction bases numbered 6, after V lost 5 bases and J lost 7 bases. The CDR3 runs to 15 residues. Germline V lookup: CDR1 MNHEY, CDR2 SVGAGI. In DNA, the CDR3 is TGTGCCAGCAGTCTGGGACAGGGGGGGGGTGAAAAACTGTTTTTT. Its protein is CASSLGQGGGEKLFF.

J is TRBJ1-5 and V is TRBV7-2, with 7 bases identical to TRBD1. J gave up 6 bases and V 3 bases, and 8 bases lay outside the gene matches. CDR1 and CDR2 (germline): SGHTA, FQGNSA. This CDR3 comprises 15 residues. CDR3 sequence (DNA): TGTGCCAGCAGCTTGGATACAGGGGCTGGTCAGCCCCAGCATTTT. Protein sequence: CASSLDTGAGQPQHF.

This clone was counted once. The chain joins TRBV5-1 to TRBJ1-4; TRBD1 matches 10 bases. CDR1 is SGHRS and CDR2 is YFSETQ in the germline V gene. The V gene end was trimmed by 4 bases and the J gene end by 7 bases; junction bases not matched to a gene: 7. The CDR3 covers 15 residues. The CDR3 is CASSPGDRGGEKLFF. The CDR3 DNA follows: TGCGCCAGCAGCCCCGGGGACAGGGGAGGTGAAAAACTGTTTTTT.

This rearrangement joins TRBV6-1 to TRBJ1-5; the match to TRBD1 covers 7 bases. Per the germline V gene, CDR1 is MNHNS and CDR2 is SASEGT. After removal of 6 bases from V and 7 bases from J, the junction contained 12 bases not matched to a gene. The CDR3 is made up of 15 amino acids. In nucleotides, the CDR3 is TGTGCCAGCAGCTCCTCCGACAGGGTAAAACAGCCCCAGCATTTT. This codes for CASSSSDRVKQPQHF.

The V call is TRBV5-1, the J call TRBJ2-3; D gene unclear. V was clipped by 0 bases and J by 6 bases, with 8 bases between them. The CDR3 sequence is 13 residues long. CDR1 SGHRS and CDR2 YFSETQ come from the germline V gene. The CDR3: CASSLGTADTQYF. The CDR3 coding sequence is TGCGCCAGCAGCTTGGGTACCGCGGATACGCAGTATTTT.

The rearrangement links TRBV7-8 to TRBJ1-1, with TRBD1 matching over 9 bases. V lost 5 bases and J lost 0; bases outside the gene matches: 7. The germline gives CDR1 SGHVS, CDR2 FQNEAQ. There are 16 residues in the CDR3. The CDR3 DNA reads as TGTGCCAGCAGCCTAAGGGACAGGGCTCTGAACACTGAAGCTTTCTTT. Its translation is CASSLRDRALNTEAFF.

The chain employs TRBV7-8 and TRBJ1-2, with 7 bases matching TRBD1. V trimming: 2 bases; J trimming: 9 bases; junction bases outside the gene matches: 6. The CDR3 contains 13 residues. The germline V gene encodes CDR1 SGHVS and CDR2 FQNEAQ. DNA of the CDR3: TGTGCCAGCAGCTTAAGGGGGCTGGGTAGCTACACCTTC. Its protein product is CASSLRGLGSYTF.

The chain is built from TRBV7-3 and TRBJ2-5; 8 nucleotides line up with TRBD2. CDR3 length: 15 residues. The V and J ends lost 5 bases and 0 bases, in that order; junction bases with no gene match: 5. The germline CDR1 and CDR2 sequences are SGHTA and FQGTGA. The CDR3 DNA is TGTGCCAGCAGCCCCCGGCGGGGGGACCAAGAGACCCAGTACTTC. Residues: CASSPRRGDQETQYF. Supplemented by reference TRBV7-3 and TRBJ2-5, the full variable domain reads GAGVSQTPSNKVTEKGKYVELRCDPISGHTALYWYRQSLGQGPEFLIYFQGTGAADDSGLPNDRFFAVRPEGSVSTLKIQRTERGDSAVYLCASSPRRGDQETQYFGPGTRLLVL.

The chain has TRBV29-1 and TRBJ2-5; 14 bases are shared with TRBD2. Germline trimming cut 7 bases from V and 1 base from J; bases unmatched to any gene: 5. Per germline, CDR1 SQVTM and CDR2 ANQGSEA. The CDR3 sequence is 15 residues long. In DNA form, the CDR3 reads TGCAGCGCAAGGACTAGCGGGGGGATCCAAGAGACCCAGTACTTC. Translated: CSARTSGGIQETQYF.

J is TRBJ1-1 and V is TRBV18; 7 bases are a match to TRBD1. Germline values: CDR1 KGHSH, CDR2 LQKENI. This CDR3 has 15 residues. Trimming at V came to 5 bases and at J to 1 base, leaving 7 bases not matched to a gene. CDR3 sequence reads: CASSGPGQKNTEAFF. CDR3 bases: TGTGCCAGCTCAGGCCCGGGACAGAAGAACACTGAAGCTTTCTTT. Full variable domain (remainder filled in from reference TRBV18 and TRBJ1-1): NAGVMQNPRHLVRRRGQEARLRCSPMKGHSHVYWYRQLPEEGLKFMVYLQKENIIDESGMPKERFSAEFPKEGPSILRIQQVVRGDSAAYFCASSGPGQKNTEAFFGQGTRLTVV.

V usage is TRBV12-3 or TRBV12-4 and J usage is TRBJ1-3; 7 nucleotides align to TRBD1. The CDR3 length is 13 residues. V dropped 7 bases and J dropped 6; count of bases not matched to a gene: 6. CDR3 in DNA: TGTGCCAGCATCAGGGGGACAGCAAACACCATATATTTT. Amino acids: CASIRGTANTIYF.